This TCR beta chain appears in the sequencing data of a study of T cells in women clearing cervical HPV infection. Overall study findings and caveats: A classifier using richness and V gene abundances reached an AUC of under 0.9.

Concerning this clone itself: The antigen is undetermined. The CDR3 goes on 3 residues after the read ends, and that part is filled in from the germline J gene.

Libraries were prepared by immunoSEQ multiplex PCR; TCRdb keeps only in-frame clonotypes and omits some of them. The specimen's table records approximately 15,000 clones. Germline V gene lookup returns CDR1 LNHDA and CDR2 SQIVND (reference sequence). This CDR3 has 13 amino acids. The chain combines TRBV19 with TRBJ2-4; possibly TRBD1 or TRBD2 for D (5 bases each). Sequenced sample: blood buffy coat. The sequence was collected from a woman aged 18 to 69 with a cervical HPV16 infection that either progressed to CIN3+ or cleared (not recorded which). The CDR3 DNA, read in part, is TGTGCCAGTAGTCCCGAGGGGCACTATGGT. Translation gives CASSPEGHYG. The CDR3 in its entirety is CASSPEGHYGQYF.